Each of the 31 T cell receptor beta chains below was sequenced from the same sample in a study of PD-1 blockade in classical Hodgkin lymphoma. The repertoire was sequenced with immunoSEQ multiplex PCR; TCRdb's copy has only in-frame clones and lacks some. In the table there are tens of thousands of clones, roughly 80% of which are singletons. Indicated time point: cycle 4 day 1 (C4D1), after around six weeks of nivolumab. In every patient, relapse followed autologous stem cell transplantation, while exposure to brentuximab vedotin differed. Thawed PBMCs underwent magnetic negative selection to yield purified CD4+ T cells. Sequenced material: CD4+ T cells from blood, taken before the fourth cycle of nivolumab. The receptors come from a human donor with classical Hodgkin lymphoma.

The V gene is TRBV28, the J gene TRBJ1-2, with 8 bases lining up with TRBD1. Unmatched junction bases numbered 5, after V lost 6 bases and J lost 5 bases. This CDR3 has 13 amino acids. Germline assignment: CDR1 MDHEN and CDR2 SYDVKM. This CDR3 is CASRGQAVYGYTF. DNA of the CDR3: TGTGCCAGCAGGGGACAGGCGGTTTATGGCTACACCTTC.

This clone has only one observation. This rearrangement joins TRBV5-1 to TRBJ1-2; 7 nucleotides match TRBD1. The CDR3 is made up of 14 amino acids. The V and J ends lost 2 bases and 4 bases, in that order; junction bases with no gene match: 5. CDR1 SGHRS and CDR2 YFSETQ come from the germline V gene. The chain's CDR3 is CASSLQQGIYGYTF. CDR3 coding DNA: TGCGCCAGCAGCTTACAACAGGGGATCTATGGCTACACCTTC.

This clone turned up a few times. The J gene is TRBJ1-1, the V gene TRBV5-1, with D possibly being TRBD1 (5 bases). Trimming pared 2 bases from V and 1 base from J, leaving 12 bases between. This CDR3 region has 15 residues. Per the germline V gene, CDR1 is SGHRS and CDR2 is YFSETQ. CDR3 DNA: TGCGCCAGCAGCTTTGGCAGGGAGGGGAACACTGAAGCTTTCTTT. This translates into CASSFGREGNTEAFF.

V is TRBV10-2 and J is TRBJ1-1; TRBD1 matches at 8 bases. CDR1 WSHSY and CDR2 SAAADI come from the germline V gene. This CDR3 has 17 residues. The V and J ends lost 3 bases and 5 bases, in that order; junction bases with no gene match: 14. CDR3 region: CASSEQGEIRGRTEAFF. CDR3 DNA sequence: TGCGCCAGCAGTGAACAGGGGGAGATTCGGGGGCGAACTGAAGCTTTCTTT.

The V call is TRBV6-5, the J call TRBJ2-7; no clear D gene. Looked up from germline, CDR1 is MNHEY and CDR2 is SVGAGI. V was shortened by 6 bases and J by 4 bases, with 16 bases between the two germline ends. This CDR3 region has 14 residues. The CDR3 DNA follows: TGTGCCAGCAGCCGACCCGGAGTCGGGTACGAGCAGTACTTC. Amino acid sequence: CASSRPGVGYEQYF.

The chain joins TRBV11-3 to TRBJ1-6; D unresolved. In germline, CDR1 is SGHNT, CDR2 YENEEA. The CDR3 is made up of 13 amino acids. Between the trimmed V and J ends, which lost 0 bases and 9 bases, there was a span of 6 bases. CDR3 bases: TGTGCCAGCAGCTTAGAGCGAGGTTCACCCCTCCACTTT. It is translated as CASSLERGSPLHF.

CDR3 loop: CASSFLGTLNTEAFF. CDR3 DNA: TGTGCCAGCAGCTTTCTAGGGACTTTGAACACTGAAGCTTTCTTT. The chain links TRBV7-9 to TRBJ1-1; a weak D match, TRBD1 (5 bases). V shed 3 bases and J shed 0 bases, with 11 bases lying between them. This CDR3 spans 15 amino acids. Germline V gene lookup returns CDR1 SEHNR and CDR2 FQNEAQ (reference sequence).

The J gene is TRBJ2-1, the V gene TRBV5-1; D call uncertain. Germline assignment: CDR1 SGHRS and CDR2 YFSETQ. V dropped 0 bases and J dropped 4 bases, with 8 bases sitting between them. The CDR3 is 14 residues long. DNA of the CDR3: TGCGCCAGCAGCTTGGCCTTGGGATACAATGAGCAGTTCTTC. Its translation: CASSLALGYNEQFF.

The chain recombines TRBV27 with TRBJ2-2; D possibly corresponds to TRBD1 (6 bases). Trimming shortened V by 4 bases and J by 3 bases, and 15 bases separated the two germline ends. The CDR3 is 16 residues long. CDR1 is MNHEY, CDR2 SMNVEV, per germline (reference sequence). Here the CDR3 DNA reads TGTGCCAGCAGTTCAGGGGTGCTTGAGTACACCGGGGAGCTGTTTTTT. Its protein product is CASSSGVLEYTGELFF.

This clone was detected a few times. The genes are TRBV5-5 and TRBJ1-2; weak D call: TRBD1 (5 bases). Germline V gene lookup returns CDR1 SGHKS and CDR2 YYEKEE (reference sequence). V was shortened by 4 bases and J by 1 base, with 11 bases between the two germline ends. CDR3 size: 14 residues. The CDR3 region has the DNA TGTGCCAGCAGCACAACGACAGATAACTATGGCTACACCTTC. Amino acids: CASSTTTDNYGYTF.

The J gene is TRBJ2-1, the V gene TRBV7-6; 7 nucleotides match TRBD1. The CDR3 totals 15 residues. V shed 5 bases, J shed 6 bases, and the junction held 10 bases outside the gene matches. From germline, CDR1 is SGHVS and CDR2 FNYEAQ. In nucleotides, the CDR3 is TGTGCCAGCAGCACAGTTCAGGGGGTTGGCAATGAGCAGTTCTTC. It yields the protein CASSTVQGVGNEQFF.

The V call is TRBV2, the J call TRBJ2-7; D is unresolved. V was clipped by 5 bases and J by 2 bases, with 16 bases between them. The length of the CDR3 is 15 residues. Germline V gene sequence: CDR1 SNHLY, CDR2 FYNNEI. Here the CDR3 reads CASSRPTWETYEQYF. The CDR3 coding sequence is TGTGCCAGCAGTCGTCCAACGTGGGAAACCTACGAGCAGTACTTC. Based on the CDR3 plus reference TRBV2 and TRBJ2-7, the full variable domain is EPEVTQTPSHQVTQMGQEVILRCVPISNHLYFYWYRQILGQKVEFLVSFYNNEISEKSEIFDDQFSVERPDGSNFTLKIRSTKLEDSAMYFCASSRPTWETYEQYFGPGTRLTVT.

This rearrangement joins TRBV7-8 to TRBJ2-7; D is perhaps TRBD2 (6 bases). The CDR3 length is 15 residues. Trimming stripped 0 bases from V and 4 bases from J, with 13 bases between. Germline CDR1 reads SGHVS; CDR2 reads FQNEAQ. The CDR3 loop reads CASSLAIGGSYEQYF. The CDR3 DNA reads TGTGCCAGCAGCTTAGCGATAGGAGGGAGTTACGAGCAGTACTTC.

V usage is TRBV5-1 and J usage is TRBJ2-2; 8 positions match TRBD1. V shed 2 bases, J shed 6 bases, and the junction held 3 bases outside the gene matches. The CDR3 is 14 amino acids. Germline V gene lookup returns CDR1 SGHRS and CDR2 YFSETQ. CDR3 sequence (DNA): TGCGCCAGCAGCTTTACAGGGGGAGCCGGGGAGCTGTTTTTT. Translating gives CASSFTGGAGELFF.

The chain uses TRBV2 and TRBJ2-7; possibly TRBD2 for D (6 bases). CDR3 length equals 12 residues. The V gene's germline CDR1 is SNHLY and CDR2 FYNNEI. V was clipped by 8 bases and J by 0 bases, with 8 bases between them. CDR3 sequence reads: CASGGDSYEQYF. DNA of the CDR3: TGTGCCAGCGGAGGGGACTCCTACGAGCAGTACTTC.

The CDR3 sequence is CASSLERAQTQYF. CDR3 nucleotide sequence: TGTGCCAGCAGCTTAGAGAGGGCTCAGACCCAGTACTTC. The chain joins TRBV7-8 to TRBJ2-5, with D perhaps TRBD2 (5 bases). The CDR3 runs 13 residues. V was trimmed by 1 base and J by 6 bases, leaving 9 bases between them. Germline CDR1 is SGHVS and CDR2 is FQNEAQ.

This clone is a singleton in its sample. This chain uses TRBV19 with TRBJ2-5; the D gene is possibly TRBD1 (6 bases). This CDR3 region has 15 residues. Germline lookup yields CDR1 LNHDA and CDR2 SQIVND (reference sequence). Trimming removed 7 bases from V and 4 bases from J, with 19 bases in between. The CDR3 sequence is CASKVGQGLLETQYF. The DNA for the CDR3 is TGTGCCAGTAAAGTTGGGCAGGGGCTCTTAGAGACCCAGTACTTC. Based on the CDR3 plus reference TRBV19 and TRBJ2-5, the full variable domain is DGGITQSPKYLFRKEGQNVTLSCEQNLNHDAMYWYRQDPGQGLRLIYYSQIVNDFQKGDIAEGYSVSREKKESFPLTVTSAQKNPTAFYLCASKVGQGLLETQYFGPGTRLLVL.

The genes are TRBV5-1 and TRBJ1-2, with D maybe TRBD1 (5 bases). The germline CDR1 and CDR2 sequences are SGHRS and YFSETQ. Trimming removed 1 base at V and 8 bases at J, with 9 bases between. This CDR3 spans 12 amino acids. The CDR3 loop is CASSLQGAGYTF. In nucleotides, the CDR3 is TGCGCCAGCAGCTTGCAGGGAGCAGGCTACACCTTC.

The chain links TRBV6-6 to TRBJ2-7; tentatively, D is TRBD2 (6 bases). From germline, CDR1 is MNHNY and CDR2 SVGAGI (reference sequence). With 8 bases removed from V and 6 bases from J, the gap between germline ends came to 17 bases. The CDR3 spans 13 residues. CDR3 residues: CASYRDFPPEQYF. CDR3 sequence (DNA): TGTGCCAGCTACCGGGACTTCCCTCCCGAGCAGTACTTC.

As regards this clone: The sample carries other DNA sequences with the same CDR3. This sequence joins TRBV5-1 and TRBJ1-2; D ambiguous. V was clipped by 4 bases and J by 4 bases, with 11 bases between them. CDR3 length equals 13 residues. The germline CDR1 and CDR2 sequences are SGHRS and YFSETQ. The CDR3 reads CASSQDGSYGYTF. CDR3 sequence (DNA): TGCGCCAGCAGCCAGGACGGTTCCTATGGCTACACCTTC.

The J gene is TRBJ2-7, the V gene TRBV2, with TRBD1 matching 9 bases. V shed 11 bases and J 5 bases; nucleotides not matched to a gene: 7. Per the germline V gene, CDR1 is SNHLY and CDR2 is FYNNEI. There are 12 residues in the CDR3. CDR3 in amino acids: CAGRTGVHEQYF. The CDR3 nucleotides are TGTGCCGGGAGGACAGGGGTACACGAGCAGTACTTC.

CDR3 sequence: CASSSSGTDTQYF. The CDR3 DNA reads TGTGCCAGTAGTTCGTCTGGCACAGATACGCAGTATTTT. The V and J genes are TRBV19 and TRBJ2-3; no reliable D call. V gave up 5 bases and J gave up 1 base, with 7 bases separating them. This CDR3 has 13 residues. Germline CDR1 reads LNHDA; CDR2 reads SQIVND (reference sequence).

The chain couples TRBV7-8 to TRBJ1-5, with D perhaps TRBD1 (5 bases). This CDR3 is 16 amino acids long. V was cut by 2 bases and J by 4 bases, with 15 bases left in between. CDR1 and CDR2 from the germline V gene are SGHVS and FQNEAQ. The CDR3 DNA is TGTGCCAGCAGCTTATCATATAGACAGATAAATCAGCCCCAGCATTTT. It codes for CASSLSYRQINQPQHF.

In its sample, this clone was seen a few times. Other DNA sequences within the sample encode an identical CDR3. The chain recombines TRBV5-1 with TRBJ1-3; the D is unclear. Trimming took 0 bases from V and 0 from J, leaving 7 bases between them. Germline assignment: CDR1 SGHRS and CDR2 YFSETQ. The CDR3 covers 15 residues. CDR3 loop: CASSLEGSSGNTIYF. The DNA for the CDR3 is TGCGCCAGCAGCTTGGAAGGCAGCTCTGGAAACACCATATATTTT.

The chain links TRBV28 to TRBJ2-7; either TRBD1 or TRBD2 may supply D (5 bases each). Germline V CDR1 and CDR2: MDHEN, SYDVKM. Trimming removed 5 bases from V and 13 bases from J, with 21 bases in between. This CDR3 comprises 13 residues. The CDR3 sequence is CASSLPGTRSSYF. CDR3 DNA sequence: TGTGCCAGCAGTCTTCCCGGGACGAGAAGTTCCTACTTC.

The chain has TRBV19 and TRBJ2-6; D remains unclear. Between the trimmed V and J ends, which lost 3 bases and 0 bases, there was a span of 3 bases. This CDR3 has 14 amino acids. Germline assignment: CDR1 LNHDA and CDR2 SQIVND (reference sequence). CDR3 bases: TGTGCCAGTAGTATTCTCTCTGGGGCCAACGTCCTGACTTTC. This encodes CASSILSGANVLTF.

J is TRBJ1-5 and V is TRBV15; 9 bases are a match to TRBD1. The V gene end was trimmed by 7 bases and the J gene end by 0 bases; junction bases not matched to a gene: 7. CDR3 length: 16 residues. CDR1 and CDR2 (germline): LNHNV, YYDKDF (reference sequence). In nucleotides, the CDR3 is TGTGCCACCAAGGGACAGGGACCGTATAGCAATCAGCCCCAGCATTTT. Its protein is CATKGQGPYSNQPQHF.

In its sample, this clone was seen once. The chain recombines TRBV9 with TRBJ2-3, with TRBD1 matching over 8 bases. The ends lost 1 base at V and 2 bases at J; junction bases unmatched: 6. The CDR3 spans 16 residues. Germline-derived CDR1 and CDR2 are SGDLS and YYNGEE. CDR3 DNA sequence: TGTGCCAGCAGCGTAAGGGACAGGATAACCACAGATACGCAGTATTTT. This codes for CASSVRDRITTDTQYF.

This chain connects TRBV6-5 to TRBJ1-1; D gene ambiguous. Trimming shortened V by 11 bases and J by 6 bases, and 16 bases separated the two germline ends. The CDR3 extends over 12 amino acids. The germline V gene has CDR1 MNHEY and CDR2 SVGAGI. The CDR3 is CACKSVSAEAFF. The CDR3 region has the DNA TGTGCCTGCAAATCGGTGAGCGCTGAAGCTTTCTTT.

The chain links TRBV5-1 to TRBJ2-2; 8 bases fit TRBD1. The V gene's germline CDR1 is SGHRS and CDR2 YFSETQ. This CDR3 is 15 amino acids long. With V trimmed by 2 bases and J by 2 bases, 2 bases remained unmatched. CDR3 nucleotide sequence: TGCGCCAGCAGCTTTGGACAGGGTAACACCGGGGAGCTGTTTTTT. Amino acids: CASSFGQGNTGELFF.

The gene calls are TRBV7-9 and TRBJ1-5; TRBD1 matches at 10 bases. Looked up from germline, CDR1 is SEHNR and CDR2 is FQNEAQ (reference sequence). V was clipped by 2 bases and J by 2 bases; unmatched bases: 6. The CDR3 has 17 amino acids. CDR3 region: CASSLNFGTGGNQPQHF. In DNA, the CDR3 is TGTGCCAGCAGCTTAAATTTCGGGACAGGGGGCAATCAGCCCCAGCATTTT.